This T cell receptor beta chain is drawn from a study of PD-1 blockade in classical Hodgkin lymphoma. Brentuximab vedotin exposure varied, and every patient relapsed after autologous stem cell transplantation. Using immunoSEQ multiplex PCR, the repertoire was profiled, and TCRdb retains in-frame clones only, with some absent. The sample has tens of thousands of clones, about nine tenths seen once. Trimming removed 1 base at V and 2 bases at J, with 4 bases between. Germline assignment: CDR1 MNHNS and CDR2 SASEGT. There are 13 residues in the CDR3. This chain joins TRBV6-1 and TRBJ2-3; D gene unclear. The sample consisted of peripheral blood mononuclear cells (PBMCs), taken at baseline. The receptor comes from a human donor with classical Hodgkin lymphoma. The CDR3 nucleotides are TGTGCCAGCAGTGAAGTAGACACAGATACGCAGTATTTT. Its protein product is CASSEVDTDTQYF.